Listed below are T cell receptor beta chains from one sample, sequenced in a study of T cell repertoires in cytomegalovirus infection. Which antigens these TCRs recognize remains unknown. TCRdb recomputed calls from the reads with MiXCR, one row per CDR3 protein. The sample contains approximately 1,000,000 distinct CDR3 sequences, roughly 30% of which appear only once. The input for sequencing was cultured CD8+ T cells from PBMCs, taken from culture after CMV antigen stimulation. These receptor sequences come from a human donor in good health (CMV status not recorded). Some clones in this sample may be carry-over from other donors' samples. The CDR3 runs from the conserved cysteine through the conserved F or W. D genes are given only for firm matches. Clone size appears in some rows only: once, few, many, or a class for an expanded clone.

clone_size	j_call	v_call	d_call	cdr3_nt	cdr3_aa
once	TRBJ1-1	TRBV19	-	TGTCCGACTCAGTTAAAAAGAGTGGGGCGCGGTTGGAACACTGAAGCTTTCTTT	CPTQLKRVGRGWNTEAFF
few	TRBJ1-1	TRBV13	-	TGTGCCAGCAGCACCCACCTGACAGGAGATGAAGCTTTCTTT	CASSTHLTGDEAFF
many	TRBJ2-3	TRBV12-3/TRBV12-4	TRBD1	TGTGCCAGCAGTTACAGGGGTTACACAGATACGCAGTATTTT	CASSYRGYTDTQYF
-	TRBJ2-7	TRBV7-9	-	TGTGCCAGCAGCTTAGAGGGGGGAGCATTCTACGAGCAGTACTTC	CASSLEGGAFYEQYF
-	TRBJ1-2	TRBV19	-	TGTGCCAGTAGTCTGGGGGGACTCTCTAACTATGGCTACACCTTC	CASSLGGLSNYGYTF
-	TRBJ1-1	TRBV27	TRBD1	TGTGCCAGCAGTTCGACAGGGGCCTATCTCGAAGCTTTCTTT	CASSSTGAYLEAFF
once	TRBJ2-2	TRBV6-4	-	TGTGCCAGCAGTGTACGAGCGGACGCTCTGTCCGGGGAGCTGTTTTTT	CASSVRADALSGELFF
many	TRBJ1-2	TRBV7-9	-	TGTGCCAGCAGCTTAGGTCCGAATAACTATGGCTACACCTTC	CASSLGPNNYGYTF
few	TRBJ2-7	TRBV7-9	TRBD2	TGTGCCAGCAGCTTGGGTGCTAGCGGGGTCCACGAGCAGTACTTC	CASSLGASGVHEQYF
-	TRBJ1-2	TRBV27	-	TGTGCCAGCAGTCCCTCTGGGGGAGAAAACTATGGCTACACCTTC	CASSPSGGENYGYTF
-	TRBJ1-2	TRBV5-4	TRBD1	TGTGCCAGCAGCATCTGGACAGGGGTCTACACCTTC	CASSIWTGVYTF
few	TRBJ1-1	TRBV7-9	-	TGTGCCAGCAGCGACTACCCGACAGGACTGGGCCTGGAAGCTTTCTTT	CASSDYPTGLGLEAFF
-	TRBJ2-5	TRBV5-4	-	TGTGCCAGCAGCCCGCTGCCCCAAGAGACCCAGTACTTC	CASSPLPQETQYF
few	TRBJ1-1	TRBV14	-	TGTGCCAGCAGCCAATACCGTAGGGATCGCGCTTTCTTT	CASSQYRRDRAFF
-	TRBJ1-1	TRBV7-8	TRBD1	TGTGCCAGCAGCTCGAGACAGGGGGAGGACACTGAAGCTTTCTTT	CASSSRQGEDTEAFF
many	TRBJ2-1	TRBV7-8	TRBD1	TGTGCCAGCAGCTTAGCGCCCCGCACAGGGGGGTTCTTC	CASSLAPRTGGFF
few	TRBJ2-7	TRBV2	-	TGTGCCAGTATAGACAGCTACGAGCAGTACTTC	CASIDSYEQYF
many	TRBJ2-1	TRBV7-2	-	TGTGCCAGCAGCTTTGGAGGGGGGGGCCCCAATGAGCAGTTCTTC	CASSFGGGGPNEQFF
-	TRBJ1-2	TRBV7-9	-	TGTGCCAGCAGCTTAGAGGCCAGGCCGCCAGTGGGCTACACCTTC	CASSLEARPPVGYTF
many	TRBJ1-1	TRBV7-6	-	TGTGCCAGCAGCACCCCGGGACTAGGCACTGAAGCTTTCTTT	CASSTPGLGTEAFF
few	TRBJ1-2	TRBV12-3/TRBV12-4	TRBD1	TGTGCCAGCATTATATACGAGACAGGGCGTAATGGCTACACCTTC	CASIIYETGRNGYTF
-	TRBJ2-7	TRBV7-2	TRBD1	TGTGCCAGCAGCTCAACCCGGGACAGGGGCTCCTACGAGCAGTACTTC	CASSSTRDRGSYEQYF
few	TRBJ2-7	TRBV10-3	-	TGTGCCATCAGAGCCGGGACGGACTCCTACGAGCAGTACTTC	CAIRAGTDSYEQYF
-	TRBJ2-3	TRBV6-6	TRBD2	TGTGCCAGCAGTTACTTGGGACTAGCGGGGGGGGAAGATACGCAGTATTTT	CASSYLGLAGGEDTQYF
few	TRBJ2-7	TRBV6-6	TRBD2	TGTGCCAGCAGTTACGAGGGGACTAGCGGTAGGCACTTC	CASSYEGTSGRHF
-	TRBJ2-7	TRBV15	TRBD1	TGTGCCACCAGCAGAGATAGGGACAGGGGTCCCTACGAGCAGTACTTC	CATSRDRDRGPYEQYF
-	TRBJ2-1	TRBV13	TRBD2	TGTGCCAGCAGCCCAGACCCCGCGGGGGGGCCACGAAATGAGCAGTTCTTC	CASSPDPAGGPRNEQFF
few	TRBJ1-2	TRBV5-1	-	TGCGCCAGCAGCTTGGTTTGGCAGGATTTAGCTAACTATGGCTACACCTTC	CASSLVWQDLANYGYTF
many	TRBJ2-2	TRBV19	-	TGTGCCAGTAGGCCGAACCCCGGGGCCGGGGAGCTGTTTTTT	CASRPNPGAGELFF
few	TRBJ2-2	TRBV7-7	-	TGTGCTAGCAGCTTAGAGGTCGGCGTGACCGACGGGGAGCTGTTTTTT	CASSLEVGVTDGELFF
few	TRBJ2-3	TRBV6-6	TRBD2	TGTGCCAGCAGCTCCCTCCTAGCGGGGGGACCCACAGATACGCAGTATTTT	CASSSLLAGGPTDTQYF
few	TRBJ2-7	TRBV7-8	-	TGTGCCAGCAGTTTCACTCGCGAGCAGTACTTC	CASSFTREQYF
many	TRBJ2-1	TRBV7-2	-	TGTGCCAGCAGCTTCGGACTTTTTAGGGAGCAGTTCTTC	CASSFGLFREQFF
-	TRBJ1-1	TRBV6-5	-	TGTGCCACCCGGGGGGTCGGATGGAACACTGAAGCTTTCTTT	CATRGVGWNTEAFF
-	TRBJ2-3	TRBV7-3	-	TGTGCCAGTTCCTCTGACTCTTTAGATACGCAGTATTTT	CASSSDSLDTQYF
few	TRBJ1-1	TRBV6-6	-	TGTGCCAGCAAAGTGGAACTTGAAGCTTTCTTT	CASKVELEAFF
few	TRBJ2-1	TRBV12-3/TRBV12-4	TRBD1	TGTGCCAGCAGTTTTACGCCGGACAGGGGGCACAATGAGCAGTTCTTC	CASSFTPDRGHNEQFF
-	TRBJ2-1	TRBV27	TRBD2	TGTGCCAGCAGTCCTCTAGCGGGGGGGCAATACAATGAGCAGTTCTTC	CASSPLAGGQYNEQFF
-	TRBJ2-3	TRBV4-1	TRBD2	TGCGCCAGCAGCCAAATTCCGACTAGCGGCACAGATACGCAGTATTTT	CASSQIPTSGTDTQYF
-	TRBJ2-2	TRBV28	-	TGTGTCAGCAGTTTCTTTGAAAGCGGGGAGCTGTTTTTT	CVSSFFESGELFF
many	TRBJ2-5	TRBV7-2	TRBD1	TGTGCCAGCAGCTCTATTGGGACAGGGTCAGAGACCCAGTACTTC	CASSSIGTGSETQYF
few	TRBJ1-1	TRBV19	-	TGTGCCAGTAGTACCTATGCCTGGGGCATGAACACTGAAGCTTTCTTT	CASSTYAWGMNTEAFF
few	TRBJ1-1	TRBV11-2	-	TGTGCCAGCAGCGGAGGGGGTTTCGGTGGCACTGAAGCTTTCTTT	CASSGGGFGGTEAFF
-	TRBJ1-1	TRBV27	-	TGTGCCAGCAGTTATTCCTCGAGGGACTTGAACACTGAAGCTTTCTTT	CASSYSSRDLNTEAFF
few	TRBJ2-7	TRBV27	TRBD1	TGTGCCAGCAGTGACCCTTCACGAAGGACAGGGGCGTTGTACGAGCAGTACTTC	CASSDPSRRTGALYEQYF
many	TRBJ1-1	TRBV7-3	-	TGTGCCAGCAGCTTATCAGGGAGGGAGGAGGACACTGAAGCTTTCTTT	CASSLSGREEDTEAFF
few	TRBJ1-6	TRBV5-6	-	TGTGCCAGCAGGTTGATGAATTCACCCCTCCACTTT	CASRLMNSPLHF